This T cell receptor beta chain was recovered during a study of blood T cells in healthy people across ages. At the level of the study: Capture via template switching afforded approximately one barcoded beta molecule per two T cells. Findings of the study overall: Donors of long life had a larger count of naive CD4+ cells and greater diversity than aged donors. Estimated diversity, derived from one million T cells, was regarded as an underestimate. There was no known CMV status for donors, so expanded clonotype changes were possibly confounded.

A J-beta primer mix and a sample-barcoded 5' primer were used in a second PCR of roughly 7 to 12 cycles. TCRdb reprocessed the 5' RACE reads with MiXCR, giving one entry per CDR3 protein. The repertoire includes over 600,000 distinct CDR3 sequences, roughly 46% of them detected once, and roughly 20% sits in the top ten. Details on this clonotype: Its antigen is as yet unknown. A much larger clone lies one base from this, so it may be a read error.

The V end was cut by 8 bases, the J end by 3 bases, with 13 bases between. This CDR3 spans 14 amino acids. Germline CDR1 and CDR2: LNHNV and YYDKDF (reference sequence). The chain joins TRBV15 to TRBJ1-4; D remains unclear. Sequencing used blood. This clonotype was obtained from an elderly man in good health. The CDR3 reads CATRTRVPNEKLFF. CDR3 DNA sequence: TGTGCCACCCGCACCCGGGTACCTAATGAAAAACTGTTTTTT.